The clone carrying this TCR beta chain has just a few counts. The sample originates from a study of regulatory T cells in long-lasting Graves disease. Arm-PCR of CDR3 regions and iRepertoire HTBI primers were used to build TCR beta libraries. One entry per CDR3 protein, called by TCRdb with MiXCR from the multiplex PCR reads. Seen here are about 400,000 distinct CDR3 sequences, about 15% observed once, and the top ten hold roughly 8%. The germline V gene has CDR1 DFQATT and CDR2 SNEGSKA (reference sequence). Trimming took 8 bases from V and 4 from J; bases not matched to a gene: 13. This CDR3 comprises 15 residues. The time point: newly diagnosed GD, antithyroid drugs for less than 3 months. The TCR library was made from RNA that had been extracted from PBMCs in TRIzol. The sample also formed part of further work on T cells in Graves' hyperthyroidism and ophthalmopathy.

Specimen: peripheral blood mononuclear cells (PBMCs), collected at new diagnosis, from a patient treated with antithyroid drugs. This TCR was recovered from a woman between 40 and 50 years old with Graves disease. The V call is TRBV20-1, the J call TRBJ2-3; 9 bases fit TRBD2. This chain's CDR3 is CSTPGVAGDPDTQYF. As DNA, the CDR3 is TGCAGTACCCCGGGGGTAGCGGGAGACCCAGATACGCAGTATTTT.